These T cell receptor beta chains were read from a single sample in a study of response to subunit inactivated influenza vaccine. From the RT-PCR reads, TCRdb called clonotypes with MiXCR, one entry per CDR3 protein. This table has about 160,000 distinct CDR3 sequences, roughly a tenth appearing once. The starting material was CD8+ T cells sorted from PBMCs, obtained less than 30 months after vaccination. The receptors derive from a man between 50 and 75 years old who received an inactivated influenza vaccine. CDR3s include the opening cysteine and the closing phenylalanine or tryptophan. A row's size may be missing; if present it is once, few, many or a size class.

TRBV4-3,few,15,CASSPTGQGDTEAFF
TRBV4-1,few,16,CASSQSQVELGGEQYF
TRBV11-2,few,15,CASSRIVGGRDEQFF
TRBV5-1,few,14,CASSLSGTVDEQYF
TRBV29-1,few,14,CSVEQTRPYNEQFF
TRBV7-9,few,14,CASSLVSGVHEQYF
TRBV12-3/TRBV12-4,many,14,CASSLTGDQETQYF
TRBV11-2,many,14,CASSLVRGAYEQYF
TRBV4-1,-,13,CASSQVSGRGYTF
TRBV5-1,few,19,CASSPPGTGTSFSTDTQYF
TRBV4-3,few,16,CASSQESVPPGYEQYF
TRBV29-1,few,15,CSVGLGQGAVYGYTF
TRBV4-3,-,16,CASSPKRPPDPYGYTF
TRBV20-1,-,15,CSASTASGFSYEQYF
TRBV21-1,-,17,CASSESGGRGNTGELFF
TRBV28,few,15,CASSPWDTRNTEAFF
TRBV11-2,-,21,CASSLDSLRGQGGFYTSPLHF
TRBV28,-,15,CASSWTGSSNQPQHF
TRBV7-8,few,13,CASSLQGSQPQHF
TRBV27,-,16,CASSPILAESSYEQYF
TRBV20-1,-,14,CSAADGHGTQPQHF
TRBV5-1,-,20,CASRPTYFGRGQSGNTEAFF
TRBV20-1,-,12,CSARDRGVEQFF
TRBV29-1,few,14,CSVELAGRSETQYF
TRBV4-1,-,14,CASSQGAADYGYTF
TRBV4-1,-,16,CASSQDRAESGNTIYF
TRBV9,-,16,CASSVEASGSSYEQYF